This TCR beta chain was sequenced in a study of PD-L1 blockade in urothelial cancer. Turning to the study itself: It was at some point between 2012 and 2014 that patients started atezolizumab at 1,200 mg intravenously every 3 weeks. Specimens of blood held a median count of roughly 150,000 T cells. Patients previously received 0 to 3 chemotherapy regimens.

Method: immunoSEQ multiplex PCR; TCRdb's copy keeps in-frame clones and lacks some. This sample yields about 74,000 clones, of which about 85% are seen a single time; 4.5% to 5.5% belongs to the top ten. Per germline, CDR1 SEHNR and CDR2 FQNEAQ (reference sequence). The length of the CDR3 is 13 residues. The ends were cut back, 8 bases at V and 2 bases at J, with 13 bases in the middle. The chain couples TRBV7-9 to TRBJ2-7, with a possible D match to TRBD1 (6 bases). The receptor comes from a man in his 70s with urothelial cancer. Material: PBMCs, obtained around atezolizumab (anti-PD-L1) treatment. The CDR3 DNA is TGTGCCAGCGCCCGGGACACGACCTACGAGCAGTACTTC. Protein sequence: CASARDTTYEQYF.